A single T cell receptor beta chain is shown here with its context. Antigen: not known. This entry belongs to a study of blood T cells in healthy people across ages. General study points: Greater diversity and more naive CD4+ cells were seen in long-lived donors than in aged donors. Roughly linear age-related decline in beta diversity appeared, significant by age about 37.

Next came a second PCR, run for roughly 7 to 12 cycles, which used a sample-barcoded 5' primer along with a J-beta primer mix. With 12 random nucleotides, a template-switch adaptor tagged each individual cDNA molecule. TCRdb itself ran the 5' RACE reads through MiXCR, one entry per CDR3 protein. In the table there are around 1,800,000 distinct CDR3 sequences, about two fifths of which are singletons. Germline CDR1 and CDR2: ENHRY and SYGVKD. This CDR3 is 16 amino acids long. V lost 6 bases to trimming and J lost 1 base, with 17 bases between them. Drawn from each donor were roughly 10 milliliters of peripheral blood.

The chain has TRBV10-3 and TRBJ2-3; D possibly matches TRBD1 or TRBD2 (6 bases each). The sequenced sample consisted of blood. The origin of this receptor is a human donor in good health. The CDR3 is CAIRGGQGRRTDTQYF. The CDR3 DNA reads TGTGCCATCAGGGGGGGCCAGGGGAGGCGCACAGATACGCAGTATTTT.